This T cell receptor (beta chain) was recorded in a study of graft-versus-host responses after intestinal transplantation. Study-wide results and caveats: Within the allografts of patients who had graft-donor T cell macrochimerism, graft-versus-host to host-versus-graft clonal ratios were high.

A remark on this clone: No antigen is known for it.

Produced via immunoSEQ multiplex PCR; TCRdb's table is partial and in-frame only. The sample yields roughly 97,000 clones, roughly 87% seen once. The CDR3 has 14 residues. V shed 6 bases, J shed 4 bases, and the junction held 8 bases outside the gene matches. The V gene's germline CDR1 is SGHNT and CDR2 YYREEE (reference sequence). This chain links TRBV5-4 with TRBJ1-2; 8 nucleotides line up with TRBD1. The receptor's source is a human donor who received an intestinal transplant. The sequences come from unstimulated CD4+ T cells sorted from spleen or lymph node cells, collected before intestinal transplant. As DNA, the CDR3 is TGTGCCAGCAAGCCACAGGGGGGATCCTATGGCTACACCTTC. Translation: CASKPQGGSYGYTF.